The 11 T cell receptor beta chains below come from one sample, sequenced in a study of OX40 agonist ivuxolimab in advanced cancers. The table came from immunoSEQ multiplex PCR; TCRdb's copy has only in-frame clones and leaves some out. The sample has around 74,000 clones, 80% to 90% seen once. Sequences were derived from CD4+ or CD8+ T cells sorted from blood, sampled in a trial of the OX40 agonist ivuxolimab. These receptors all stem from an adult with an advanced solid tumor such as melanoma, head and neck, liver or kidney cancer.

This rearrangement joins TRBV12-1 to TRBJ2-1; the DNA was not used to check the table's D call, TRBD2. TRBV12-1 is an annotated pseudogene. CDR3 length: 16 residues. The chain's CDR3 is CASSFPRTRNYNEQFF. The CDR3 DNA reads TGTGCCAGCAGCTTCCCCAGGACTAGAAACTACAATGAGCAGTTCTTC.

This sequence joins TRBV9 and TRBJ1-4; 8 bases align to TRBD1. The CDR3 consists of 15 residues. J gave up 8 bases and V 0 bases, and 6 bases lay outside the gene matches. Per germline, CDR1 SGDLS and CDR2 YYNGEE. CDR3 amino acids: CASSVETGENEKLFF. CDR3 DNA: TGTGCCAGCAGCGTAGAGACAGGGGAAAACGAAAAACTGTTTTTT.

This clone was counted a few times. Other nucleotide sequences from this sample produce the same CDR3. This chain uses TRBV13 with TRBJ2-2, with 9 bases that match TRBD2. Trimming took 5 bases from V and 5 from J; bases not matched to a gene: 9. CDR3 length: 16 amino acids. Per the germline V gene, CDR1 is PRHDT and CDR2 is FYEKMQ (reference sequence). CDR3 bases: TGTGCCAGCAGCGTTGCGGGGGGGCCGGGGACCGGGGAGCTGTTTTTT. It specifies CASSVAGGPGTGELFF.

V usage is TRBV5-4 and J usage is TRBJ1-6; tentative D call: TRBD1 (5 bases). Germline CDR1 is SGHNT and CDR2 is YYREEE (reference sequence). V shed 0 bases and J shed 8 bases, with 12 bases lying between them. The CDR3 is 15 residues long. The CDR3 is CASSLDRGSYSPLHF. The CDR3, as DNA: TGTGCCAGCAGCTTGGATCGGGGCTCGTATTCACCCCTCCACTTT.

The chain employs TRBV18 and TRBJ1-2, with D tentatively TRBD1 (5 bases). The CDR3 is 16 residues long. V was clipped by 4 bases and J by 2 bases, with 17 bases between them. Germline CDR1 KGHSH, CDR2 LQKENI. CDR3 sequence: CASSLLPGTANYGYTF. Written as DNA, the CDR3 is TGTGCCAGCTCACTACTTCCCGGGACGGCAAACTATGGCTACACCTTC. The full variable domain, with the rest looked up from reference TRBV18 and TRBJ1-2, is NAGVMQNPRHLVRRRGQEARLRCSPMKGHSHVYWYRQLPEEGLKFMVYLQKENIIDESGMPKERFSAEFPKEGPSILRIQQVVRGDSAAYFCASSLLPGTANYGYTFGSGTRLTVV.

This clone appeared once. The rearrangement links TRBV4-3 to TRBJ1-2; D not certain. V was cut by 0 bases and J by 6 bases, with 14 bases left in between. Germline values: CDR1 LGHNA, CDR2 YSLEER. The CDR3 runs to 15 residues. CDR3 nucleotide sequence: TGCGCCAGCAGCCAAGATGTACGATGGAGGGATGGCTACACCTTC. Translating gives CASSQDVRWRDGYTF.

V gene TRBV27 combines with J gene TRBJ1-2; TRBD1 aligns across 8 bases. Germline V CDR1 and CDR2: MNHEY, SMNVEV (reference sequence). This CDR3 is built from 14 residues. V shed 8 bases, J shed 5 bases, and the junction held 10 bases outside the gene matches. The CDR3, as DNA: TGTGCCAGCTCCCGGACAGGGTCAGAATATGGCTACACCTTC. Protein sequence: CASSRTGSEYGYTF.

The V and J genes are TRBV7-6 and TRBJ1-4; perhaps TRBD1 as D (6 bases). The germline V gene encodes CDR1 SGHVS and CDR2 FNYEAQ. Trimming cost V 2 bases and J 0 bases, with 13 bases left between them. The CDR3 loop spans 17 amino acids. CDR3 sequence: CASSLFTGRATNEKLFF. In DNA form, the CDR3 reads TGTGCCAGCAGCTTATTCACAGGGAGGGCAACTAATGAAAAACTGTTTTTT.

The rearrangement uses TRBV6-5 and TRBJ1-5; maybe TRBD1 (6 bases). This CDR3 is 14 amino acids long. V gave up 6 bases and J gave up 1 base, with 10 bases separating them. Germline V gene lookup returns CDR1 MNHEY and CDR2 SVGAGI. The CDR3 DNA sequence: TGTGCCAGCAGATTGGACAGCAGCAATCAGCCCCAGCATTTT. It codes for CASRLDSSNQPQHF.

The V gene is TRBV11-3, the J gene TRBJ2-7; 8 bases line up with TRBD1. J lost 5 bases, V lost 1 base, and 7 bases had no gene match. Germline-derived CDR1 and CDR2 are SGHNT and YENEEA. This CDR3 is 15 amino acids long. The CDR3 region has the DNA TGTGCCAGCAGCTTAGGTCAGACAGGGGCGGACGAGCAGTACTTC. Encoded protein: CASSLGQTGADEQYF.

Notes on this clone: Its ends do not fully match the called genes, so a read error is possible. The rearrangement joins TRBV5-4 to TRBJ1-4; no firm D call. This CDR3 is built from 17 residues. The germline gives CDR1 SGHNT, CDR2 YYREEE (reference sequence). The CDR3 region is CASSQDRREATNEKLFF. CDR3 nucleotides: TGCGCCAGCAGCCAAGATCGACGGGAGGCAACTAATGAAAAACTGTTTTTT.